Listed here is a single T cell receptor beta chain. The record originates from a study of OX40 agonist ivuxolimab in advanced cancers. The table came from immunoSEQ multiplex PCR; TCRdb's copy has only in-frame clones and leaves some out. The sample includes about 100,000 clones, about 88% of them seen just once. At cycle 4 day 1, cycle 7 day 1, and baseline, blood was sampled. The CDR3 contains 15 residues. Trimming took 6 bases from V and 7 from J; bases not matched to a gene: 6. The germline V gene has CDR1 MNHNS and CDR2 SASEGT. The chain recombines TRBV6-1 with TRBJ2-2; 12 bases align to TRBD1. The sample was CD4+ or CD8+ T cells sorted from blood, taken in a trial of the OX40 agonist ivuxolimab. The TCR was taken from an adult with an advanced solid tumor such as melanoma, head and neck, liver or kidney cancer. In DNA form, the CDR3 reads TGTGCCAGCAGCCGGGACAGGGGGCGGATCGGGGAGCTGTTTTTT. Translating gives CASSRDRGRIGELFF.